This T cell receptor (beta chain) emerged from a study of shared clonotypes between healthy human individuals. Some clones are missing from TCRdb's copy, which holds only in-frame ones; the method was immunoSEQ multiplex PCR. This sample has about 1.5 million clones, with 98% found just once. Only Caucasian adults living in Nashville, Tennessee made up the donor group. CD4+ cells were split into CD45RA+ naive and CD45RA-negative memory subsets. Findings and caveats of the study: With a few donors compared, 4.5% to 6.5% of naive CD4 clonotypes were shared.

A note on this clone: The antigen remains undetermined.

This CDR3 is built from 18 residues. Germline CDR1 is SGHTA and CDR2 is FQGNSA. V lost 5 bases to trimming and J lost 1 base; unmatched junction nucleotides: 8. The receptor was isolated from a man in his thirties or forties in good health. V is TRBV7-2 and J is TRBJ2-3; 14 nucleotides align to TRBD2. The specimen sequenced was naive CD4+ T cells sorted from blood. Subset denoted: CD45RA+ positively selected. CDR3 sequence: CASSGGTSGSWGTDTQYF. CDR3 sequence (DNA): TGTGCCAGCAGCGGCGGGACTAGCGGGAGTTGGGGCACAGATACGCAGTATTTT.